These 29 T cell receptor beta chains originate from one sample sequenced in a study of a mutant IDH1 vaccine in newly diagnosed glioma. Time point given: baseline, week 1 (first vaccination visit). Treatment specified: pre-vaccination baseline after standard-of-care therapy. Method: immunoSEQ multiplex PCR; TCRdb's copy keeps in-frame clones and lacks some. The sample lists about 88,000 clones, roughly four fifths occurring once. Material: PBMCs, obtained from a glioma patient treated with radiotherapy, temozolomide or both. Every receptor here comes from a man aged 35 to 55 with glioma. Some clones in this sample may be carry-over from other donors' samples.

The V call is TRBV20-1, the J call TRBJ1-2; D gene uncertain. The germline CDR1 and CDR2 sequences are DFQATT and SNEGSKA (reference sequence). CDR3 length: 11 amino acids. The V gene lost 2 bases and the J gene lost 7 bases, with 8 bases spanning the gap. For the CDR3, the DNA is TGCAGTGCTAGACCCCAAGGTGGCTACACCTTC. Encoded protein: CSARPQGGYTF.

The chain couples TRBV5-4 to TRBJ2-1, with D possibly being TRBD2 (6 bases). Trimming took off 0 bases at V and 4 bases at J, with 11 bases between the two ends. Germline V CDR1 and CDR2: SGHNT, YYREEE (reference sequence). The CDR3 is 15 amino acids. The CDR3 DNA follows: TGTGCCAGCAGCTTGGCCACGGGGAGGTACAATGAGCAGTTCTTC. This sequence encodes CASSLATGRYNEQFF.

V usage is TRBV30 and J usage is TRBJ2-3; 10 positions match TRBD2. The CDR3 contains 11 residues. The germline gives CDR1 GTSNPN, CDR2 SVGIG (reference sequence). V lost 8 bases and J lost 4; bases outside the gene matches: 0. CDR3 sequence: CASGGADTQYF. The CDR3 DNA reads as TGTGCCAGCGGGGGGGCAGATACGCAGTATTTT.

The chain is built from TRBV28 and TRBJ1-2; D unresolved. Trimming shortened V by 2 bases and J by 1 base, and 8 bases separated the two germline ends. The CDR3 sequence is 14 residues long. CDR1 and CDR2 from the germline V gene are MDHEN and SYDVKM. The CDR3 nucleotides read TGTGCCAGCAGTTTAACTGCCAGTAACTATGGCTACACCTTC. This gives the protein CASSLTASNYGYTF.

The CDR3 reads CASSPRGDRYVGEQFF. The CDR3 DNA follows: TGTGCCAGCAGCCCAAGGGGGGACCGGTACGTAGGCGAGCAGTTCTTC. The chain carries TRBV7-9 and TRBJ2-1; tentatively, D is TRBD1 or TRBD2 (6 bases each). The V gene lost 5 bases and the J gene lost 10 bases, with 24 bases spanning the gap. CDR1 SEHNR and CDR2 FQNEAQ come from the germline V gene (reference sequence). The CDR3 extends over 16 amino acids.

The gene calls are TRBV13 and TRBJ2-1; 10 bases align to TRBD2. There are 15 residues in the CDR3. V shed 1 base, J shed 8 bases, and the junction held 5 bases outside the gene matches. Looked up from germline, CDR1 is PRHDT and CDR2 is FYEKMQ (reference sequence). As DNA, the CDR3 is TGTGCCAGCAGCTTAGCGGCTAGCGGGGGCTATGAGCAGTTCTTC. As protein: CASSLAASGGYEQFF.

This clone was counted only a few times. The V and J genes are TRBV18 and TRBJ1-2; 10 bases fit TRBD1. V lost 4 bases to trimming and J lost 8 bases; unmatched junction nucleotides: 7. CDR1 is KGHSH and CDR2 is LQKENI in the germline V gene. The CDR3 contains 14 residues. The CDR3: CASSQSGTGVGYTF. CDR3 bases: TGTGCCAGCTCACAATCCGGGACAGGGGTAGGCTACACCTTC.

CDR3 protein: CASSNRGNTEAFF. The CDR3 DNA sequence: TGTGCCAGCAGTAACAGGGGAAACACTGAAGCTTTCTTT. The chain has TRBV2 and TRBJ1-1; 7 nucleotides match TRBD1. The V gene end was trimmed by 5 bases and the J gene end by 2 bases; junction bases not matched to a gene: 2. In germline, CDR1 is SNHLY, CDR2 FYNNEI. The length of the CDR3 is 13 residues.

The chain has TRBV4-2 and TRBJ2-7; 7 bases line up with TRBD1. The CDR3 runs 13 residues. Trimming removed 1 base from V and 3 bases from J; junction bases left unmatched: 0. Germline assignment: CDR1 LGHNA and CDR2 YNFKEQ. In DNA form, the CDR3 reads TGTGCCAGCAGCCAAGGGGACAGCTACGAGCAGTACTTC. Its translation: CASSQGDSYEQYF.

The rearrangement links TRBV6-5 to TRBJ2-1; D not resolved. CDR3 size: 13 residues. V lost 2 bases and J 7 bases, leaving 9 bases between the germline ends. Looked up from germline, CDR1 is MNHEY and CDR2 is SVGAGI. DNA for the CDR3: TGTGCCAGCAGTTACCCCGGATCGAATGAGCAGTTCTTC. Amino acid sequence: CASSYPGSNEQFF.

This clone was found once. The V call is TRBV25-1, the J call TRBJ2-5; D may be TRBD1 (6 bases). The V end was cut by 3 bases, the J end by 4 bases, with 9 bases between. This CDR3 comprises 13 residues. Germline lookup yields CDR1 MGHDK and CDR2 SYGVNS. The CDR3 sequence is CASSEGHLETQYF. In nucleotides, the CDR3 is TGTGCCAGCAGTGAGGGACATTTAGAGACCCAGTACTTC.

The chain employs TRBV27 and TRBJ1-1, with 7 bases lining up with TRBD1. The CDR3 consists of 13 residues. V gave up 3 bases and J gave up 7 bases; unmatched junction bases: 5. Looked up from germline, CDR1 is MNHEY and CDR2 is SMNVEV (reference sequence). CDR3 nucleotide sequence: TGTGCCAGCAGTTTTTCAGGGGGGAGTGAAGCTTTCTTT. It specifies CASSFSGGSEAFF.

The rearrangement uses TRBV2 and TRBJ2-7; TRBD1 aligns across 10 bases. After removal of 4 bases from V and 6 bases from J, the junction contained 3 bases not matched to a gene. The germline CDR1 and CDR2 sequences are SNHLY and FYNNEI. This CDR3 is 13 amino acids long. The CDR3 nucleotides read TGTGCCAGCAGTGCCGGGACAGGGGTCGAGCAGTACTTC. It encodes CASSAGTGVEQYF.

V and J are TRBV28 and TRBJ1-1; TRBD1 matches at 7 bases. V was clipped by 5 bases and J by 1 base; unmatched bases: 7. CDR1 and CDR2 (germline): MDHEN, SYDVKM. The CDR3 extends over 15 amino acids. The CDR3, as DNA: TGTGCCAGCAGTAACACGGGACAGCCGAACACTGAAGCTTTCTTT. This sequence encodes CASSNTGQPNTEAFF.

This clone was counted once. V usage is TRBV30 and J usage is TRBJ2-2; the match to TRBD2 covers 15 bases. This CDR3 has 18 amino acids. Germline loops: CDR1 GTSNPN, CDR2 SVGIG (reference sequence). V dropped 4 bases and J dropped 1; count of bases not matched to a gene: 7. The CDR3 DNA reads as TGTGCCTGGATGTATGGACTAGCGGGGGGGATGAACACCGGGGAGCTGTTTTTT. Encoded protein: CAWMYGLAGGMNTGELFF.

The V call is TRBV19, the J call TRBJ1-6; 7 bases agree with TRBD1. The CDR3 extends over 15 amino acids. Germline V CDR1 and CDR2: LNHDA, SQIVND (reference sequence). The V and J ends lost 8 bases and 7 bases, in that order; junction bases with no gene match: 11. The CDR3 DNA reads TGTGCCAGTCGCGGACAGGACCTTCTCAATTCACCCCTCCACTTT. Its protein is CASRGQDLLNSPLHF.

This chain uses TRBV7-9 with TRBJ2-2; unclear D gene. This CDR3 spans 14 amino acids. Trimming pared 2 bases from V and 3 bases from J, leaving 7 bases between. In germline, CDR1 is SEHNR, CDR2 FQNEAQ (reference sequence). This chain's CDR3 is CASSLSAYTGELFF. In nucleotides, the CDR3 is TGTGCCAGCAGCTTATCAGCATACACCGGGGAGCTGTTTTTT.

This chain uses TRBV30 with TRBJ2-7; D unresolved. The CDR3 loop spans 10 amino acids. Germline CDR1 reads GTSNPN; CDR2 reads SVGIG (reference sequence). Trimming removed 8 bases from V and 5 bases from J, with 10 bases in between. CDR3 nucleotide sequence: TGTGCCCCGCACCAGGACGAGCAGTACTTC. Encoded protein: CAPHQDEQYF.

This clone was counted a few times. The chain has TRBV4-2 and TRBJ1-5, with TRBD1 matching over 12 bases. The CDR3 consists of 17 residues. V lost 0 bases to trimming and J lost 6 bases; unmatched junction nucleotides: 6. In germline, CDR1 is LGHNA, CDR2 YNFKEQ. This CDR3 is CASSQEGTGGAFQPQHF. CDR3 nucleotides: TGTGCCAGCAGCCAAGAAGGGACAGGGGGCGCCTTTCAGCCCCAGCATTTT.

J is TRBJ1-6 and V is TRBV9; 9 bases are a match to TRBD1. V lost 1 base to trimming and J lost 7 bases; unmatched junction nucleotides: 6. This CDR3 has 16 residues. Per the germline V gene, CDR1 is SGDLS and CDR2 is YYNGEE. The CDR3 is CASSVLPGTGNSPLHF. The CDR3 DNA sequence: TGTGCCAGCAGCGTACTCCCCGGGACAGGGAATTCACCCCTCCACTTT.

The chain carries TRBV5-4 and TRBJ2-1; 9 bases align to TRBD2. The germline CDR1 and CDR2 sequences are SGHNT and YYREEE (reference sequence). The CDR3 contains 17 residues. The junction had 13 bases not matched to a gene; V was cut back by 0 bases and J by 9 bases. CDR3 coding DNA: TGTGCCAGCAGCTTGGGGGGGCTAGCGGGGCCTAGTAGTGAGCAGTTCTTC. Protein: CASSLGGLAGPSSEQFF.

This clone was seen just once. The CDR3 protein is CASSRLTGTGAGNEQFF. Here the CDR3 DNA reads TGCGCCAGCAGCCGCCTAACCGGGACAGGAGCCGGCAATGAGCAGTTCTTC. The chain recombines TRBV4-1 with TRBJ2-1; 8 bases are a match to TRBD1. This CDR3 is 17 amino acids long. Germline-derived CDR1 and CDR2 are MGHRA and YSYEKL. Losses at the gene ends were 4 bases for V and 6 bases for J; bases not matched to a gene: 14.

V usage is TRBV5-1 and J usage is TRBJ2-5; D may be TRBD1 (6 bases). There are 15 residues in the CDR3. Germline V gene data show CDR1 as SGHRS and CDR2 as YFSETQ. V lost 0 bases, J lost 2 bases, and 11 bases lay in between. As DNA, the CDR3 is TGCGCCAGCAGCTTGGACAGGGCCCAACAAGAGACCCAGTACTTC. This encodes CASSLDRAQQETQYF.

This clone showed up just a few times. The gene calls are TRBV14 and TRBJ1-1, with D unresolved. Per the germline V gene, CDR1 is SGHDN and CDR2 is FVKESK. Trimming took 1 base from V and 4 from J, leaving 7 bases between them. The CDR3 loop spans 13 amino acids. CDR3 sequence reads: CASSQGVGTEAFF. The CDR3 nucleotides read TGTGCCAGCAGCCAAGGCGTGGGCACTGAAGCTTTCTTT.

This chain links TRBV27 with TRBJ2-7; D is perhaps TRBD1 (5 bases). Germline CDR1 reads MNHEY; CDR2 reads SMNVEV (reference sequence). The V and J ends lost 5 bases and 4 bases respectively, with 9 bases between them. This CDR3 contains 12 residues. CDR3 bases: TGTGCCAGCAGTCCAGGGCCTTACGAGCAGTACTTC. Amino acids: CASSPGPYEQYF.

The genes are TRBV30 and TRBJ1-5; 9 bases match TRBD1. From germline, CDR1 is GTSNPN and CDR2 SVGIG (reference sequence). This CDR3 is 13 amino acids long. Trimming removed 5 bases from V and 5 bases from J; junction bases left unmatched: 4. CDR3 bases: TGTGCCTGGTCACAGGGGGCGTATCAGCCCCAGCATTTT. This codes for CAWSQGAYQPQHF.

This clone came up once. The chain is built from TRBV5-6 and TRBJ2-5; TRBD2 matches 7 bases. Germline V gene data show CDR1 as SGHDT and CDR2 as YYEEEE. The CDR3 length is 13 residues. Trimming cost V 3 bases and J 7 bases; bases outside gene matches: 6. CDR3 amino acids: CASSWASGGTQYF. In DNA form, the CDR3 reads TGTGCCAGCAGCTGGGCTTCGGGGGGGACCCAGTACTTC.

This clone was seen just once. The rearrangement uses TRBV5-1 and TRBJ1-1; D ambiguous. The V end lost 0 bases, the J end lost 4 bases, and 13 bases lay between the germline ends. The CDR3 is 15 amino acids. Germline CDR1 and CDR2: SGHRS and YFSETQ. The CDR3 DNA sequence: TGCGCCAGCAGCTTGGCCTCCGGGTCGGGCACTGAAGCTTTCTTT. Its protein product is CASSLASGSGTEAFF.

V and J are TRBV5-4 and TRBJ2-3; D remains unclear. V was cut by 4 bases and J by 2 bases, with 5 bases left in between. Looked up from germline, CDR1 is SGHNT and CDR2 is YYREEE (reference sequence). The CDR3 sequence is 12 residues long. As DNA, the CDR3 is TGTGCCAGCAGCACCTTCACAGATACGCAGTATTTT. It translates to CASSTFTDTQYF.